This entry describes one T cell receptor (beta chain). These data are taken from a study of blood T cell repertoires in COVID-19. Study in general: The samples span acute and convalescent COVID-19 from the United States, Italy and Spain.

From germline, CDR1 is MGHRA and CDR2 YSYEKL. After removal of 3 bases from V and 3 bases from J, the junction contained 11 bases not matched to a gene. The CDR3 is 17 residues long. Individuals drawn from 24 US areas were roughly 18 to 95 years old. The protocol was immunoSEQ multiplex PCR, while the TCRdb copy is restricted to in-frame clones and leaves out a portion. The sample holds approximately 300,000 clones, around nine tenths seen once. Sequencing was done on a sample of PBMCs or T cells enriched from blood (not recorded which). The gene calls are TRBV4-1 and TRBJ2-3; the match to TRBD2 covers 8 bases. The clonotype originates from a man aged 55 to 70 who had recovered from COVID-19. For the CDR3, the DNA is TGCGCCAGCAGCCAGGCGCGGGGCGGGGGGACGACAGATACGCAGTATTTT. Protein product: CASSQARGGGTTDTQYF.